The 20 T cell receptor beta chains given below trace back to one sample, sequenced in a study of Ad26.COV2.S vaccination and SARS-CoV-2 variants. As for treatment: roughly 19 received Ad26.COV2.S at low or high dose, single or two shots; several received placebo; per-sample allocation not given. After the first vaccine or placebo injection, samples were drawn on day 63. Repertoires were generated with immunoSEQ multiplex PCR, while TCRdb's copy carries only in-frame clones and drops some. The sample yields hundreds of thousands of clones, roughly nine tenths seen once. The input for sequencing was peripheral blood, taken in a trial of Ad26.COV2.S vaccine versus placebo. The receptors derive from a person between 18 and 59 years old who received the Ad26.COV2.S COVID-19 vaccine or a placebo.

This rearrangement joins TRBV24-1 to TRBJ1-1, with D maybe TRBD1 (5 bases). The CDR3 covers 16 residues. V lost 1 base, J lost 2 bases, and 13 bases lay in between. Germline assignment: CDR1 KGHDR and CDR2 SFDVKD. The CDR3 is CATSDLGGAYNTEAFF. The CDR3 DNA reads as TGTGCCACCAGTGATTTAGGAGGGGCCTACAACACTGAAGCTTTCTTT.

V is TRBV30 and J is TRBJ1-1; 7 bases fit TRBD1. V gave up 3 bases and J gave up 3 bases; unmatched junction bases: 4. The CDR3 is 13 residues long. Germline CDR1 is GTSNPN and CDR2 is SVGIG (reference sequence). CDR3 nucleotide sequence: TGTGCCTGGAGAGCGACAGGGTACACTGAAGCTTTCTTT. Amino acid sequence: CAWRATGYTEAFF.

The gene calls are TRBV27 and TRBJ1-1; TRBD1 is a possible D gene (5 bases). The CDR3 is made up of 13 amino acids. Germline values: CDR1 MNHEY, CDR2 SMNVEV (reference sequence). Between the trimmed V and J ends, which lost 4 bases and 4 bases, there was a span of 10 bases. CDR3 sequence reads: CASSSPDSTEAFF. The CDR3 DNA is TGTGCCAGCAGTTCCCCTGACAGCACTGAAGCTTTCTTT.

In the case of this clone: Other DNA sequences within the sample encode an identical CDR3. This chain connects TRBV19 to TRBJ1-2, with D unresolved. Germline lookup yields CDR1 LNHDA and CDR2 SQIVND (reference sequence). Deletions cut 6 bases from V and 2 bases from J, with 10 bases between. The CDR3 is 13 amino acids. CDR3 coding DNA: TGTGCCAGTAGGGGCGGAGCAAACTATGGCTACACCTTC. Residues: CASRGGANYGYTF.

The rearrangement links TRBV3-1 (or the pseudogene TRBV3-2) to TRBJ1-2, with D tentatively TRBD1 (5 bases). Germline-derived CDR1 and CDR2 are LGHDT and YNNKEL (reference sequence). This CDR3 has 15 amino acids. V lost 4 bases and J 6 bases, leaving 18 bases between the germline ends. CDR3 bases: TGTGCCAGCAGCCGCTCCGGGACGGCTGGGAATGGCTACACCTTC. Protein sequence: CASSRSGTAGNGYTF.

This clone was counted once. This chain uses TRBV6-5 with TRBJ1-5; D may be TRBD1 (5 bases). Germline V CDR1 and CDR2: MNHEY, SVGAGI. CDR3 length equals 15 residues. V was trimmed by 2 bases and J by 0 bases, leaving 8 bases between them. CDR3 DNA: TGTGCCAGCAGTTACGGGGCAGGTAGCAATCAGCCCCAGCATTTT. Amino acid sequence: CASSYGAGSNQPQHF.

This chain's CDR3 is CASRVGETQYF. CDR3 in DNA: TGTGCCAGCAGGGTTGGGGAGACCCAGTACTTC. This chain joins TRBV6-5 and TRBJ2-5; D remains unclear. V was shortened by 6 bases and J by 5 bases, with 7 bases between the two germline ends. Germline CDR1 reads MNHEY; CDR2 reads SVGAGI. The CDR3 is made up of 11 amino acids.

About this clone: Other DNA sequences within the sample encode an identical CDR3. This chain connects TRBV3-1 (or the pseudogene TRBV3-2) to TRBJ2-1; 10 positions agree with TRBD1. Looked up from germline, CDR1 is LGHDT and CDR2 is YNNKEL (reference sequence). The CDR3 has 15 amino acids. V shed 2 bases and J 7 bases; nucleotides not matched to a gene: 5. CDR3 protein: CASSQLTGGMNEQFF. CDR3 in DNA: TGTGCCAGCAGCCAACTGACAGGGGGCATGAATGAGCAGTTCTTC.

This clone turned up a few times. The chain combines TRBV10-2 with TRBJ1-5; 7 nucleotides line up with TRBD1. The CDR3 extends over 13 amino acids. The germline gives CDR1 WSHSY, CDR2 SAAADI. The J segment lost 3 bases and the V segment lost 8 bases, leaving 4 bases of the junction unmatched. The CDR3 nucleotides read TGCGCCAGCCGGGACAGAGACAATCAGCCCCAGCATTTT. It yields the protein CASRDRDNQPQHF.

The chain uses TRBV19 and TRBJ2-7, with a tentative D call TRBD2 (5 bases). This CDR3 is built from 15 residues. Germline loops: CDR1 LNHDA, CDR2 SQIVND (reference sequence). V lost 5 bases and J lost 5, with 19 bases in between. The CDR3 sequence is CASSAERMAGNEQYF. In DNA form, the CDR3 reads TGTGCCAGTAGTGCGGAGCGTATGGCCGGGAACGAGCAGTACTTC.

The chain is built from TRBV5-6 and TRBJ2-7; 7 bases align to TRBD1. The germline CDR1 and CDR2 sequences are SGHDT and YYEEEE. V lost 5 bases to trimming and J lost 5 bases; unmatched junction nucleotides: 10. The CDR3 is 14 amino acids. The CDR3 sequence: CASSRGDSYHEQYF. CDR3 sequence (DNA): TGTGCCAGCAGTCGTGGGGACAGTTACCACGAGCAGTACTTC.

J is TRBJ1-2 and V is TRBV19; 9 bases align to TRBD1. V lost 6 bases to trimming and J lost 4 bases; unmatched junction nucleotides: 3. The CDR3 is 13 residues long. CDR1 is LNHDA and CDR2 is SQIVND in the germline V gene (reference sequence). CDR3 bases: TGTGCCAGTAGGGGGGACAGGGCCTATGGCTACACCTTC. It yields the protein CASRGDRAYGYTF.

The genes are TRBV10-3 and TRBJ1-1; D ambiguous. From germline, CDR1 is ENHRY and CDR2 SYGVKD. The CDR3 has 14 amino acids. Trimming cost V 3 bases and J 1 base, with 9 bases left between them. CDR3 in DNA: TGTGCCATCAGTGAAAGACCGCCGAACACTGAAGCTTTCTTT. Translation: CAISERPPNTEAFF.

V gene TRBV30 combines with J gene TRBJ2-7, with 7 bases fitting TRBD1. V lost 4 bases to trimming and J lost 3 bases; unmatched junction nucleotides: 12. The CDR3 is 15 residues long. Germline CDR1 is GTSNPN and CDR2 is SVGIG (reference sequence). The CDR3 bases are TGTGCCTGGAACCCCCTTCGCCAGGGGGTCTACGAGCAGTACTTC. It specifies CAWNPLRQGVYEQYF.

In DNA, the CDR3 is TGCAGCGTCACAGGGGCAGCGGGCAGGGCAGATACGCAGTATTTT. This encodes CSVTGAAGRADTQYF. This sequence joins TRBV29-1 and TRBJ2-3; the D gene is possibly TRBD1 (7 bases). The germline V gene encodes CDR1 SQVTM and CDR2 ANQGSEA. The CDR3 consists of 15 residues. The V and J ends lost 6 bases and 4 bases respectively, with 20 bases between them.

As DNA, the CDR3 is TGTGCCAGCAGCGCGTCATACGAGCAGTACTTC. Its protein is CASSASYEQYF. The V gene is TRBV11-2, the J gene TRBJ2-7; D remains ambiguous. Germline CDR1 and CDR2: SGHAT and FQNNGV. CDR3 length: 11 amino acids. Trimming took 5 bases from V and 4 from J, leaving 6 bases between them.

The CDR3 region has the DNA TGTGCCAGCAGTCCGACAGCTTACTATGGCTACACCTTC. It encodes CASSPTAYYGYTF. V gene TRBV27 combines with J gene TRBJ1-2, with D possibly TRBD1 on 5 matching bases. Trimming took off 5 bases at V and 3 bases at J, with 10 bases between the two ends. Germline values: CDR1 MNHEY, CDR2 SMNVEV (reference sequence). The CDR3 contains 13 residues.

This clone has a handful of counts. V and J are TRBV7-9 and TRBJ1-6; D uncertain. Trimming cost V 1 base and J 7 bases, with 2 bases left between them. The CDR3 spans 12 residues. Germline V gives CDR1 SEHNR, CDR2 FQNEAQ (reference sequence). The CDR3 DNA reads TGTGCCAGCAGCTTAGTGAATTCACCCCTCCACTTT. Residues: CASSLVNSPLHF.

The rearrangement links TRBV7-2 to TRBJ1-2; D ambiguous. The germline V gene encodes CDR1 SGHTA and CDR2 FQGNSA. The CDR3 spans 16 residues. Trimming removed 1 base from V and 0 bases from J, with 12 bases in between. CDR3 residues: CASSLGRVEANYGYTF. CDR3 DNA: TGTGCCAGCAGCTTAGGCCGGGTTGAGGCTAACTATGGCTACACCTTC.

The rearrangement links TRBV30 to TRBJ1-2; D is unresolved. The CDR3 extends over 12 amino acids. Germline assignment: CDR1 GTSNPN and CDR2 SVGIG (reference sequence). Trimming cost V 2 bases and J 14 bases, with 18 bases left between them. The CDR3 is CAWSPQRTSCTF. In DNA form, the CDR3 reads TGTGCCTGGAGTCCTCAGAGGACCTCTTGTACCTTC. Based on the CDR3 plus reference TRBV30 and TRBJ1-2, the full variable domain is SQTIHQWPATLVQPVGSPLSLECTVEGTSNPNLYWYRQAAGRGLQLLFYSVGIGQISSEVPQNLSASRPQDRQFILSSKKLLLSDSGFYLCAWSPQRTSCTFGSGTRLTVV.